This entry lists 15 T cell receptor beta chains sequenced from one sample in a study of cytomegalovirus exposure and HLA in healthy donors. PCR primers comprised 60 Vbeta and 13 Jbeta primers. Generated by immunoSEQ multiplex PCR, the TCRdb table keeps only in-frame clones and is missing some. The data hold over 150,000 clones, with roughly two thirds observed a single time. Sequencing was done on a sample of PBMCs. All receptors derive from a woman aged 40 to 50 in good health and CMV-seropositive.

The CDR3 nucleotides are TGTGCCAGCAGCTTGCTCGGGAGGGGGCACAATGAGCAGTTCTTC. It is translated as CASSLLGRGHNEQFF. The J gene is TRBJ2-1, the V gene TRBV7-9; D may be TRBD2 (8 bases). The V end was cut by 3 bases, the J end by 5 bases, with 14 bases between. This CDR3 has 15 amino acids. CDR1 and CDR2 (germline): SEHNR, FQNEAQ (reference sequence).

The V call is TRBV7-2, the J call TRBJ1-1; 7 bases map to TRBD1. Germline V lookup: CDR1 SGHTA, CDR2 FQGNSA. V shed 5 bases and J 6 bases; nucleotides not matched to a gene: 6. The CDR3 length is 13 residues. The CDR3 DNA reads as TGTGCCAGCAGCCTTACGGACAGGTCTGAAGCTTTCTTT. Amino acids: CASSLTDRSEAFF.

The chain employs TRBV9 and TRBJ1-2; D gene uncertain. CDR3 size: 15 residues. Germline values: CDR1 SGDLS, CDR2 YYNGEE. Trimming cost V 0 bases and J 1 base, with 10 bases left between them. CDR3 nucleotide sequence: TGTGCCAGCAGCGTAGCGAGTCTGAATAACTATGGCTACACCTTC. Protein product: CASSVASLNNYGYTF. Together with reference TRBV9 and TRBJ1-2, the CDR3 gives the full variable domain: DSGVTQTPKHLITATGQRVTLRCSPRSGDLSVYWYQQSLDQGLQFLIQYYNGEERAKGNILERFSAQQFPDLHSELNLSSLELGDSALYFCASSVASLNNYGYTFGSGTRLTVV.

This chain links TRBV13 with TRBJ1-6, with 7 bases identical to TRBD1. CDR3 length: 15 amino acids. In germline, CDR1 is PRHDT, CDR2 FYEKMQ (reference sequence). V was pared by 5 bases and J by 10 bases, with 11 bases of the junction left unmatched. The CDR3 spells CASSLRTGRNSPLHF. The CDR3 region has the DNA TGTGCCAGCAGCCTTCGGACAGGACGGAACTCACCCCTCCACTTT. Filled out from reference TRBV13 and TRBJ1-6, the complete variable domain reads AAGVIQSPRHLIKEKRETATLKCYPIPRHDTVYWYQQGPGQDPQFLISFYEKMQSDKGSIPDRFSAQQFSDYHSELNMSSLELGDSALYFCASSLRTGRNSPLHFGNGTRLTVT.

V usage is TRBV5-4 and J usage is TRBJ2-6; no clear D. Germline-derived CDR1 and CDR2 are SGHNT and YYREEE (reference sequence). Deletions cut 4 bases from V and 4 bases from J, with 18 bases between. The length of the CDR3 is 17 residues. CDR3 in amino acids: CASSPTFPESGANVLTF. The CDR3 DNA follows: TGTGCCAGCAGCCCCACCTTTCCCGAGTCCGGGGCCAACGTCCTGACTTTC.

In this sample, this clone turned up a few times. The J gene is TRBJ2-5, the V gene TRBV9, with TRBD2 identical over 8 bases. V trimming: 0 bases; J trimming: 5 bases; junction bases outside the gene matches: 9. The length of the CDR3 is 16 residues. Per germline, CDR1 SGDLS and CDR2 YYNGEE. The CDR3 DNA reads TGTGCCAGCAGCGTAGATCGAGGAGCGGGGGTTGAGACCCAGTACTTC. Amino acids: CASSVDRGAGVETQYF.

The chain employs TRBV6-1 and TRBJ2-3, with a tentative D call TRBD2 (5 bases). Per germline, CDR1 MNHNS and CDR2 SASEGT. The CDR3 sequence is 17 residues long. V lost 1 base, J lost 3 bases, and 17 bases lay in between. The CDR3 here is CASSEEAGSAWTDTQYF. The CDR3 nucleotides read TGTGCCAGCAGTGAAGAGGCGGGTTCGGCGTGGACAGATACGCAGTATTTT.

In nucleotides, the CDR3 is TGTGCCAGCAGTGAAGGGACAGGGATCGGGTTGATTAGCAATCAGCCCCAGCATTTT. Its translation is CASSEGTGIGLISNQPQHF. The chain has TRBV2 and TRBJ1-5, with 8 nucleotides matching TRBD1. The length of the CDR3 is 19 residues. Germline-derived CDR1 and CDR2 are SNHLY and FYNNEI. The J segment lost 0 bases and the V segment lost 1 base, leaving 11 bases of the junction unmatched.

The V call is TRBV18, the J call TRBJ2-7; TRBD2 might be the D (7 bases). Per the germline V gene, CDR1 is KGHSH and CDR2 is LQKENI. Trimming shortened V by 3 bases and J by 0 bases, and 15 bases separated the two germline ends. This CDR3 contains 16 residues. CDR3 in amino acids: CASSPVRGAASYEQYF. The DNA for the CDR3 is TGTGCCAGCTCACCCGTACGGGGGGCTGCCTCCTACGAGCAGTACTTC.

This sequence joins TRBV19 and TRBJ2-3; 7 bases align to TRBD1. The CDR3 extends over 15 amino acids. Per germline, CDR1 LNHDA and CDR2 SQIVND (reference sequence). J gave up 0 bases and V 5 bases, and 5 bases lay outside the gene matches. The chain's CDR3 is CASSFRDSSTDTQYF. CDR3 sequence (DNA): TGTGCCAGTAGTTTCCGGGACAGCAGCACAGATACGCAGTATTTT.

The J gene is TRBJ2-2, the V gene TRBV25-1; TRBD1 is a possible D gene (5 bases). Trimming left V 2 bases short and J 4 bases short, with 8 bases between. The CDR3 totals 14 residues. CDR1 is MGHDK, CDR2 SYGVNS, per germline. The CDR3 loop is CASSELGVTGELFF. CDR3 DNA sequence: TGTGCCAGCAGTGAACTAGGGGTCACCGGGGAGCTGTTTTTT.

This clone appeared a few times. The V call is TRBV2, the J call TRBJ1-4; 10 bases map to TRBD1. The germline CDR1 and CDR2 sequences are SNHLY and FYNNEI. The CDR3 totals 15 residues. Germline trimming cut 6 bases from V and 7 bases from J; bases unmatched to any gene: 8. CDR3 DNA: TGTGCCAGCAGGTATAGGACAGGGGGTCCTGAAAAACTGTTTTTT. It translates to CASRYRTGGPEKLFF.

This clone was found a few times. This same CDR3 is encoded by further DNA sequences in the sample. V is TRBV27 and J is TRBJ1-2; 9 bases map to TRBD1. This CDR3 has 14 residues. V was clipped by 4 bases and J by 2 bases; unmatched bases: 2. Germline V gene sequence: CDR1 MNHEY, CDR2 SMNVEV (reference sequence). The CDR3 DNA sequence: TGTGCCAGCAGTTCCGGACAGGGGAACTATGGCTACACCTTC. It codes for CASSSGQGNYGYTF.

The chain employs TRBV9 and TRBJ2-3; 11 bases agree with TRBD2. This CDR3 is built from 16 residues. Germline lookup yields CDR1 SGDLS and CDR2 YYNGEE. Trimming at V came to 4 bases and at J to 2 bases, leaving 6 bases not matched to a gene. For the CDR3, the DNA is TGTGCCAGCAGCTCATCGACTAGCGGGGACACAGATACGCAGTATTTT. Residues: CASSSSTSGDTDTQYF.

The chain is built from TRBV14 and TRBJ2-3; perhaps TRBD2 as D (5 bases). Germline loops: CDR1 SGHDN, CDR2 FVKESK. CDR3 length: 12 amino acids. Trimming pared 4 bases from V and 8 bases from J, leaving 10 bases between. In DNA form, the CDR3 reads TGTGCCAGCAGCCCCTTGGGAGTTACGCAGTATTTT. It encodes CASSPLGVTQYF.